This TCR beta chain was sequenced for a study of blood T cell repertoires in COVID-19 (TCRdb year 2020). About the full investigation: The collaborator samples originated in the United States, Italy and Spain and spanned the acute and convalescent phases of COVID-19. The prospective study material was composed of cDNA or gDNA derived from T cells, B-cell-depleted T cells, or PBMCs. The dataset comprised deeply sampled blood TCRbeta repertoires from subjects exposed to, actively infected with, or recovered from COVID-19. The repertoires were released in a freely available public database intended as a resource for research on the immune response to SARS-CoV-2. Samples were obtained from the ongoing ImmuneRACE study (first 160 participants) and from over a thousand subjects provided by 6 global collaborators. Nearly every sample came with metadata listing a de-identified subject ID, COVID-19 status, age in years and sex. Where available, HLA class I and class II types were taken from metadata supplied by the sample provider and were not determined by assay-based typing.

Participants in the prospective study were enrolled through a virtual design, were aged about 18 to 89 years, and lived in 24 United States geographic areas. In the prospective study, participants were assigned to cohorts based on the clinical history participants reported in a screening survey and a study questionnaire. For ImmuneRACE Cohort 3, a participant was defined as recovered based on two consecutive negative NP/OP PCR tests, clearance by a healthcare professional, or resolution of symptoms. In the prospective study, whole blood, serum and a nasopharyngeal or oropharyngeal swab were collected from each participant by mobile phlebotomists. Prospective study participants could optionally give additional blood draws and questionnaires over an approximately two-month period. Before DNA extraction, prospective study blood samples were shipped either frozen or at room temperature. The study at large found these results: The amount of clinical and demographic metadata varied by source and participant and was provided uncurated.

On this clone: The antigen it binds to is not known. Within one base of it there is no much larger clone, and no base qualities were kept.

TCRbeta CDR3 regions were amplified from genomic DNA using the immunoSEQ Assay, a bias-controlled multiplex PCR. The authors' analysis ran thus. The number of nucleated cells in each sample was estimated from the amplification of reference gene primers within the assay. To quantify the absolute abundance of each unique TCRbeta CDR3 rearrangement, sequence reads were collapsed and filtered. Productive Simpson clonality was computed per sample as the square root of Simpson's diversity index over productive rearrangements. Entries here come from immuneACCESS through TCRdb and include only in-frame sequences with V and J called. Some clones fail to appear in such tables; in the studies checked, an unresolved V gene covers under half of the shortfall, and the cause of the remainder is unknown. V and J calls and clone size are copied from that table; D and trimming were computed from the DNA. A total of some 170,000 clones appear in this sample, 70% to 85% of them only once. The ten largest clones take up around 15% of the sample.

CDR1 and CDR2, looked up from the germline V gene (reference sequence), are WNHNN and SYGVQD. There are 13 amino acids in the CDR3, from cysteine to phenylalanine inclusive. The sequence is cut down to CDR3 DNA, 39 bases in frame from base 1. V is reduced by 6 bases and J by 6 bases, leaving a spacing of 14 bases between them. The TCR originated in a man aged 50-60 years who had recovered from COVID-19. Input material: PBMCs or T cells enriched from blood (not recorded which). The chain links TRBV10-1 with TRBJ1-1; possibly the D gene is TRBD1, per 5 matching bases. The DNA sequence follows: TGCGCCAGCAGCGGGACTCGGAGGGCTGAAGCTTTCTTT. Translated, this is CASSGTRRAEAFF.